Following are 20 T cell receptor beta chains from one sample sequenced in a study of vaccination and CD4 T cells after COVID-19. These receptors have no identified antigens. Described treatment: approximately nine-day PBMC culture with coronavirus spike peptide pools or control peptides (ViraFEST assay). Cultured CD4+ T-cell DNA underwent Oncomine TCR Beta short-read sequencing. Via MiXCR, TCRdb re-called the PCR reads, giving one row per CDR3 protein. The table includes roughly 14,000 distinct CDR3 sequences, 55% to 85% detected once. The specimen sequenced was CD4+ T cells from blood, cultured in vitro. These receptor sequences come from a human donor who had recovered from COVID-19.

The chain employs TRBV6-2 or TRBV6-3 and TRBJ1-2; 7 nucleotides match TRBD1. J gave up 2 bases and V 6 bases, and 12 bases lay outside the gene matches. This CDR3 spans 16 amino acids. Per germline, CDR1 MNHEY and CDR2 SVGEGT. In DNA, the CDR3 is TGTGCCAGCAGCTCCACCCCTACAGGGGCCAACTATGGCTACACCTTC. The encoded protein is CASSSTPTGANYGYTF.

The chain has TRBV7-9 and TRBJ2-5; TRBD2 might be the D (7 bases). Germline V gene data show CDR1 as SEHNR and CDR2 as FQNEAQ (reference sequence). V lost 3 bases, J lost 2 bases, and 10 bases lay in between. The CDR3 totals 14 residues. The CDR3 DNA sequence: TGTGCCAGCAGCTTCAGCGGGACACAAGAGACCCAGTACTTC. Its translation: CASSFSGTQETQYF.

V is TRBV6-1 and J is TRBJ2-7, with D unclear. The V gene lost 4 bases and the J gene lost 2 bases, with 12 bases spanning the gap. CDR1 is MNHNS and CDR2 is SASEGT in the germline V gene. This CDR3 comprises 14 residues. CDR3 region: CASSGQGPTYEQYF. In DNA, the CDR3 is TGTGCCAGCAGTGGACAAGGTCCTACCTACGAGCAGTACTTC.

The gene calls are TRBV12-3 or TRBV12-4 and TRBJ1-1, with 8 bases lining up with TRBD1. With 1 base clipped from V and 1 base from J, the junction kept 5 bases outside the gene matches. The CDR3 contains 16 residues. The CDR3 here is CASSLGQGAGNTEAFF. CDR3 in DNA: TGTGCCAGCAGTTTAGGGCAGGGGGCGGGGAACACTGAAGCTTTCTTT.

This rearrangement joins TRBV28 to TRBJ1-1; TRBD1 matches 12 bases. The germline gives CDR1 MDHEN, CDR2 SYDVKM. The CDR3 contains 15 residues. Unmatched junction bases numbered 7, after V lost 6 bases and J lost 5 bases. The CDR3 DNA reads as TGTGCCAGCAGACGATCGGGACAGGGGGCGACTGAAGCTTTCTTT. Amino acids: CASRRSGQGATEAFF.

This chain links TRBV19 with TRBJ1-2; D remains unclear. V was shortened by 8 bases and J by 2 bases, with 6 bases between the two germline ends. CDR3 size: 11 residues. The V gene's germline CDR1 is LNHDA and CDR2 SQIVND (reference sequence). The CDR3 sequence: CASEQNYGYTF. The CDR3 DNA follows: TGTGCCAGTGAACAGAACTATGGCTACACCTTC.

The J gene is TRBJ2-7, the V gene TRBV6-1, with D perhaps TRBD2 (7 bases). The germline gives CDR1 MNHNS, CDR2 SASEGT. The germline V and J ends were trimmed by 6 bases and 9 bases, with 21 bases remaining between them. The CDR3 covers 14 residues. CDR3 residues: CASRGQYLWEGQYF. The CDR3 DNA reads TGTGCCAGCAGAGGACAGTACCTCTGGGAGGGGCAGTACTTC.

The chain links TRBV6-2 or TRBV6-3 to TRBJ1-5; D may be TRBD1 (5 bases). CDR1 and CDR2 (germline): MNHEY, SVGEGT. The ends were cut back, 5 bases at V and 5 bases at J, with 13 bases in the middle. The CDR3 runs to 14 residues. CDR3 sequence: CASSPHVGDQPQHF. Written as DNA, the CDR3 is TGTGCCAGCAGTCCTCATGTGGGGGATCAGCCCCAGCATTTT.

This chain joins TRBV11-3 and TRBJ2-2; D might be TRBD1 or TRBD2, each matching 5 bases. Germline V gives CDR1 SGHNT, CDR2 YENEEA. V dropped 2 bases and J dropped 2 bases, with 18 bases sitting between them. This CDR3 is built from 18 residues. CDR3 sequence (DNA): TGTGCCAGCAGCTTATCGAAGTTGGGGACGGGAAACACCGGGGAGCTGTTTTTT. It codes for CASSLSKLGTGNTGELFF. The complete variable domain, with remaining parts taken from reference TRBV11-3 and TRBJ2-2, reads EAGVVQSPRYKIIEKKQPVAFWCNPISGHNTLYWYLQNLGQGPELLIRYENEEAVDDSQLPKDRFSAERLKGVDSTLKIQPAELGDSAVYLCASSLSKLGTGNTGELFFGEGSRLTVL.

The chain has TRBV6-2 or TRBV6-3 and TRBJ2-7; TRBD2 matches at 12 bases. The junction had 8 bases not matched to a gene; V was cut back by 2 bases and J by 3 bases. The germline CDR1 and CDR2 sequences are MNHEY and SVGEGT. CDR3 length: 17 residues. CDR3 nucleotide sequence: TGTGCCAGCAGTTACCAAACTCTAGCGGGAGGGGTCTACGAGCAGTACTTC. This sequence encodes CASSYQTLAGGVYEQYF.

This clonotype was observed a handful of times. V usage is TRBV7-8 and J usage is TRBJ1-5; no clear D gene. V was pared by 4 bases and J by 2 bases, with 6 bases between. The CDR3 is 13 residues long. Germline CDR1 and CDR2: SGHVS and FQNEAQ. The CDR3 DNA reads as TGTGCCAGCAGCTACCGGGGCAATCAGCCCCAGCATTTT. Residues: CASSYRGNQPQHF.

This chain links TRBV6-1 with TRBJ1-5; D uncertain. The CDR3 spans 15 residues. CDR1 and CDR2 (germline): MNHNS, SASEGT. The V and J ends lost 5 bases and 2 bases respectively, with 13 bases between them. The CDR3 protein is CASSPRGSGNQPQHF. DNA of the CDR3: TGTGCCAGCAGTCCCCGGGGTTCTGGCAATCAGCCCCAGCATTTT.

The chain recombines TRBV6-5 with TRBJ1-5, with D maybe TRBD1 (6 bases). The length of the CDR3 is 15 residues. Trimming left V 4 bases short and J 3 bases short, with 13 bases between. Germline CDR1 is MNHEY and CDR2 is SVGAGI. The CDR3 loop reads CASSSTGTHNQPQHF. CDR3 in DNA: TGTGCCAGCAGTTCGACCGGGACACACAATCAGCCCCAGCATTTT.

The J gene is TRBJ2-7, the V gene TRBV24-1; TRBD2 aligns across 9 bases. The CDR3 has 15 amino acids. Per the germline V gene, CDR1 is KGHDR and CDR2 is SFDVKD. V was pared by 3 bases and J by 3 bases, with 5 bases of the junction left unmatched. CDR3 in amino acids: CATSDPASGNYEQYF. Written as DNA, the CDR3 is TGTGCCACCAGTGATCCCGCTAGCGGGAACTACGAGCAGTACTTC.

This clonotype has a single count. The chain recombines TRBV19 with TRBJ1-1; D uncertain. This CDR3 comprises 13 residues. Germline V lookup: CDR1 LNHDA, CDR2 SQIVND (reference sequence). Trimming removed 8 bases at V and 2 bases at J, with 12 bases between. CDR3 nucleotides: TGTGCCAGTTTGCGCAGACCAAACACTGAAGCTTTCTTT. This sequence encodes CASLRRPNTEAFF.

This clonotype was seen once. The chain joins TRBV5-1 to TRBJ2-7; 11 bases fit TRBD2. V shed 3 bases, J shed 3 bases, and the junction held 5 bases outside the gene matches. The CDR3 runs 15 residues. CDR1 and CDR2 (germline): SGHRS, YFSETQ. The CDR3 DNA sequence: TGCGCCAGCAGCTCTAGCGGGAGGACGGGCTACGAGCAGTACTTC. The encoded protein is CASSSSGRTGYEQYF.

The rearrangement links TRBV20-1 to TRBJ1-5; possibly TRBD1 for D (6 bases). The germline V and J ends were trimmed by 6 bases and 1 base, with 13 bases remaining between them. The CDR3 is 14 residues long. Germline CDR1 reads DFQATT; CDR2 reads SNEGSKA (reference sequence). The DNA of the CDR3 is TGCAGTGCCCCACAGGGTAGGAGCAATCAGCCCCAGCATTTT. Residues: CSAPQGRSNQPQHF.

The genes are TRBV24-1 and TRBJ1-5; 10 bases are a match to TRBD1. V lost 7 bases and J lost 7; bases outside the gene matches: 15. CDR3 size: 17 residues. Germline V gives CDR1 KGHDR, CDR2 SFDVKD. The CDR3, as DNA: TGTGCCACCAGCGCCGGGACAGGGGCGTTAGAAGGACAGCCCCAGCATTTT. It codes for CATSAGTGALEGQPQHF.

This clonotype was found once. This chain uses TRBV28 with TRBJ2-7; possibly TRBD2 for D (6 bases). Trimming stripped 6 bases from V and 6 bases from J, with 18 bases between. The CDR3 sequence is 14 residues long. From germline, CDR1 is MDHEN and CDR2 SYDVKM. CDR3 nucleotide sequence: TGTGCCAGCAGCCGGGCCGGGGGTGTATTCGAGCAGTACTTC. Translation gives CASSRAGGVFEQYF.

V and J are TRBV15 and TRBJ2-2; D might be TRBD2 (6 bases). The V gene's germline CDR1 is LNHNV and CDR2 YYDKDF (reference sequence). The CDR3 sequence is 18 residues long. Trimming took 1 base from V and 3 from J, leaving 18 bases between them. DNA for the CDR3: TGTGCCACCAGCAGAGCCTCTCGGGGTAGCGGCCACACCGGGGAGCTGTTTTTT. This codes for CATSRASRGSGHTGELFF.